This is a list of T cell receptor beta chains from one sample in a study of low-dose radiotherapy and immunotherapy resistance in tumors. TCRdb reprocessed the reads with MiXCR, giving one entry per CDR3 protein. This table holds 95,000 to 100,000 distinct CDR3 sequences, around 21% found once. This material consisted of PBMCs, taken after low-dose radiotherapy plus immunotherapy. All receptors derive from a male donor with prostate cancer. Each CDR3 is given without its conserved first and last residue. D genes are given only for firm matches. Where a row states a size, it is once, few, many or the class of an expanded clone; other rows omit it.

v_call	d_call	clone_size	j_call	cdr3_aa
TRBV11-2	-	many	TRBJ2-1	ASSLEPVDREQF
TRBV9	-	-	TRBJ1-1	ASSVVSSTEAF
TRBV5-6	-	many	TRBJ2-7	ASGMTGTYEQY
TRBV7-2	-	-	TRBJ1-5	ASSLARQVRQPQH
TRBV13	-	many	TRBJ2-7	ASSSRAPREQY
TRBV6-1	TRBD2	many	TRBJ2-1	ASIRHGYRGGLAGASSYNEQF
TRBV3-1	-	many	TRBJ1-2	ASSQVSLQDYGYT
TRBV30	-	many	TRBJ1-1	AWSKNTLNTEAF
TRBV12-3/TRBV12-4	-	many	TRBJ1-1	ASSLETEAF
TRBV7-3	TRBD2	many	TRBJ2-5	ASSLSGGETQY
TRBV27	TRBD2	few	TRBJ2-1	ASSLSLAGAYNEQF
TRBV11-2	-	many	TRBJ1-1	ASSLSLDEAF
TRBV12-5	-	many	TRBJ1-6	ASGLVLGQALSPLH
TRBV6-2/TRBV6-3	-	many	TRBJ2-5	ASNRDIQETQY
TRBV27	TRBD2	few	TRBJ2-7	ASSLVVAGPDGYEQY
TRBV2	-	-	TRBJ2-1	ASSEGRGNEQF
TRBV7-9	-	many	TRBJ2-5	ASSLGSRETQY
TRBV5-5	TRBD2	many	TRBJ2-5	ASSSSLAGAQETQY
TRBV6-2/TRBV6-3	TRBD2	-	TRBJ2-7	ATAITGGDEQY
TRBV29-1	-	many	TRBJ2-3	SVQITDTQY
TRBV2	-	many	TRBJ2-7	ASRGDEQY
TRBV9	-	many	TRBJ2-3	ASSVAGDTQY
TRBV10-3	-	-	TRBJ2-3	AITPDSDTDTQY
TRBV28	-	many	TRBJ2-7	ASSHGPSYEQY
TRBV19	-	many	TRBJ2-7	ASSIDLSGASSYEQY
TRBV2	TRBD1	many	TRBJ1-4	ASRGNRDRGGKLF
TRBV28	-	few	TRBJ2-7	ASSARVAGEQY
TRBV9	-	many	TRBJ2-1	ASSASVEQF
TRBV6-6	-	medium-sized	TRBJ2-3	ASSPTQAVSTDTQY
TRBV20-1	TRBD2	few	TRBJ2-7	SASLAGHEQY
TRBV19	-	many	TRBJ2-5	ASRDLLQETQY
TRBV5-1	-	many	TRBJ1-1	ASSASGSEAF
TRBV7-2	-	many	TRBJ1-5	ASSQYNQPQH
TRBV2	-	many	TRBJ2-3	ASTSRVGSTDTQY
TRBV19	TRBD1	many	TRBJ2-1	ASSRGQGLNEQF
TRBV4-2	TRBD1	many	TRBJ2-7	ASSRGGGTGQYEQY
TRBV27	TRBD1	-	TRBJ2-1	ASGLTGTGFPGEQL
TRBV12-3/TRBV12-4	-	many	TRBJ2-5	ASSSIGTQY
TRBV12-3/TRBV12-4	-	many	TRBJ2-5	ASSLARDYPVY
TRBV20-1	-	many	TRBJ1-1	SVKLTGRTEAF